This TCR beta chain came from a study of T cells in Graves' hyperthyroidism and ophthalmopathy (dated by TCRdb to between 2018 and 2021). For the study in its entirety: Peripheral blood was collected at initial diagnosis, before any treatment. An independent validation cohort of under 20 hyperthyroidism patients and 17 patients who later progressed to ophthalmopathy tested prospective prediction of ophthalmopathy. After blood sampling, hyperthyroidism patients were treated with methimazole at a starting dose of 30 mg daily, and ophthalmopathy patients were treated with high-dose intravenous methylprednisolone. The roughly 90 discovery patients were divided at random into training and test sets in a 7:3 ratio. To identify distinguishing TCR V-J signatures, a discovery cohort of about 95 patients was used, comprising 43 with Graves' ophthalmopathy and 55 to 65 with stable Graves' hyperthyroidism. In over five Graves' hyperthyroidism patients, the study also compared T-cell repertoires from thyroid tissue with T-cell repertoires from blood. The paper describes TCR Vbeta CDR3 sequencing of fewer than 150 peripheral blood samples, made up of approximately 40 ophthalmopathy patients, over 70 hyperthyroidism patients and roughly 17 progressor patients. Points the paper makes about the study in general: A model built on a 13 V-J signature distinguished ophthalmopathy from stable hyperthyroidism, reaching about 88% sensitivity and about 81% specificity in cross-validation and 80%/75% in testing. Most expanded thyroid clonotypes (frequency above 0.001) were also detected in blood, suggesting blood repertoires may reflect thyroid immune responses. No statistical method was used to set the sample size in advance, and investigators knew the group allocation. In validation, progression to ophthalmopathy was predicted by the model with roughly 69% sensitivity and 72% to 85% specificity, a median of about 6 months before onset.

Concerning this clonotype itself: No antigen is known for it. Relative to the germline gene, one junction end is altered; a read error may explain this.

TCR beta CDR3 regions were amplified from RNA transcripts. The first round of RT-PCR for the TCR CDR3 was performed with the HTBI primer set and the Qiagen OneStep RT-PCR kit. Libraries were constructed in a second round of multiplex PCR, after which size selection and purification were performed. The libraries were sequenced on an Illumina HiSeq2000 using paired-end 100 bp reads. The authors processed their data as follows. SOAPnuke was used to process the raw data, removing reads that contained adapters or uncalled bases, had a mean Phred below 15, or lacked an exact match to the constant primer or identifier. High-quality paired reads were merged with COPE v1.2.5, and unique nucleotide sequences were defined as clonotypes. MiTCR v1.1 was used to align clonotypes to the IMGT TRBV, TRBD and TRBJ reference segments. The analysis was restricted to V-J combinations with a frequency above 0.0001, which together covered 99.2% of the repertoires. The TCS score was defined as the ratio of F50 (clonal expansion) to E x V (chaos), calculated using BLOSUM62-based TCRdist between CDR3 peptides within each V-J. Welch's t-statistics and random forest reduced just over 500 V-J features to around 14, which were used in a naive Bayes classifier (R e1071). The public reads were reanalyzed by TCRdb: fastp trimming at Q25, MiXCR alignment, in-frame beta chains only. Every CDR3 protein is listed once, alongside the most common genes and DNA of its rows. TCRdb, not the authors, supplied the V and J calls. The sample has 300,000 to 400,000 distinct CDR3 sequences on record, 18% of them singletons. The top ten constitute around 47% of the sample.

CDR1 and CDR2 (MNHEY, SMNVEV) derive from the germline V gene (reference sequence). The CDR3, from cysteine to phenylalanine, totals 14 residues. The retained sequence is limited to the CDR3, 42 bases, with the frame set at the first base. Stable Graves' hyperthyroidism was defined as the absence of progression to ophthalmopathy over 18 months of follow-up. Hyperthyroidism patients were newly diagnosed, with disease duration under 2 months, and aged 18 to 65 years. Any patient with an uncontrolled infection, another autoimmune disease, pregnancy or lactation was excluded. Diagnoses were based on clinical symptoms, serum thyroxine and TRAb, thyroid ultrasound and orbital computed tomography. Ficoll-Paque density gradient centrifugation was used to isolate PBMCs from 8.5 to 10 ml of fresh peripheral blood. Total RNA was extracted with Trizol reagent, and quality was checked on an Agilent 2100 Bioanalyzer.

The sample consisted of blood. This clonotype was obtained from a woman between 50 and 59 years old with Graves' hyperthyroidism. The chain is encoded by TRBV27 joined to TRBJ1-6; the D gene is perhaps TRBD1, on 5 matching bases. The CDR3 corresponds to CAGSLGGYNSPLHF. The sequenced DNA is TGTGCCGGCAGTTTGGGGGGCTATAATTCACCCCTCCACTTT.